The source of this TCR beta chain is a study of blood T cells in healthy people across ages. PCR was performed a second time for about 7 to 12 cycles using a sample-barcoded 5' primer and a J-beta primer mix. Template switching added a 12-random-nucleotide identifier to every cDNA molecule. TCRdb re-analysed the 5' RACE reads in MiXCR, keeping a single row per CDR3 protein. The sample contains approximately 960,000 distinct CDR3 sequences, under 35% of which appear only once. This clonotype was observed many times. Germline CDR1 MNHEY, CDR2 SVGAGI. The CDR3 spans 15 residues. V shed 2 bases, J shed 6 bases, and the junction held 6 bases outside the gene matches. These sequences were also reported in another study, on T cells of mothers and their children.

The sample consisted of blood. The receptor was derived from a woman in her thirties or forties in good health. The genes are TRBV6-5 and TRBJ2-3; 9 bases align to TRBD1. The DNA for the CDR3 is TGTGCCAGCAGTTACACCTCGGGACAGGGTGATACGCAGTATTTT. Translated, it gives CASSYTSGQGDTQYF.